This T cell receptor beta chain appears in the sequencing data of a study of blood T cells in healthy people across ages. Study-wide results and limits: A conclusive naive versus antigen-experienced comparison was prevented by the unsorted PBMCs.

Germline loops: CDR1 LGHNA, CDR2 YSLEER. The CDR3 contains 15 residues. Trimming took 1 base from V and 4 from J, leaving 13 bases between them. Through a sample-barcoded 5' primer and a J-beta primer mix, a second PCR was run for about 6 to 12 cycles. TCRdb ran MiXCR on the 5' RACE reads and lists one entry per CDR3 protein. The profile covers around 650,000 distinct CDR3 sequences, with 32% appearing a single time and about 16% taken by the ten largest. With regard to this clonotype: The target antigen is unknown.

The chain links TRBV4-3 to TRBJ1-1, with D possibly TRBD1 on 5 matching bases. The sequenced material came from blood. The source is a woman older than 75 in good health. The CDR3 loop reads CASSQGGGLGTEAFF. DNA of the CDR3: TGCGCCAGCAGCCAAGGGGGGGGTTTGGGCACTGAAGCTTTCTTT.